Here is one T cell receptor beta chain with its context. Its recognized antigen is unknown. Per-base qualities were not stored, and no clone one base away is much larger. This entry comes from a study of cytomegalovirus exposure and HLA in healthy donors (dated by TCRdb to 2015 to 2018). Regarding the complete study: An earlier analysis of some 620 of the donors reported 276 Gb of sequence data and approximately 120 million unique TCR beta sequences obtained from 180 million or so T cells. An early release covering 550 to 700 HLA-typed donors comprised about 300 gigabases of sequencing data and roughly 85 million unique TCR sequences. Of the 398 genotyped donors, roughly 80% fell in the genetic ancestry cluster associated with self-reported Caucasian donors. The study was designed to test whether signatures of past pathogen exposure could be identified by cataloging public T cell receptors. The study profiled the T cell repertoires of about 720 subjects by immunosequencing and related them to cytomegalovirus serostatus. A separate validation cohort of approximately 120 different subjects was used in addition to the approximately 700-subject first cohort. High-throughput TCR immunosequencing, statistical association of individual TCRs with disease status, and machine learning were combined to predict cytomegalovirus infection status. A later analysis re-examined previously published TCR beta repertoires from 500 to 700 donors and added high-resolution HLA genotyping to investigate patterns of TCR occurrence. In the later analysis, no new phenotypic data were used to find candidate immune exposures; instead, reliance was placed on TCR beta sequences and their occurrence across donors. An earlier analysis of about 620 of the donors applied high-throughput TCR beta sequencing to assess whether each TCR beta V gene segment acted as functional or pseudogenic. Donor age, sex, ethnicity and CMV serostatus were collected together with the repertoire data. In a later genetic analysis, genome-wide SNP genotypes for about 55% of the roughly 670 donors were used, and that subset was treated as a discovery cohort. All discovery cohort repertoires had been generated using a single sequencing platform. HLA typing included class I and class II loci at four-digit resolution. The number of donors typed differed by locus, with 629-630 for A, B, C, DRB1 and DQB1, roughly 520 for DQA1, about 610 for DPA1, and about 450 for DPB1. About five DR-DQ haplotypes were treated as single units for association and clustering because of strong linkage in the cohort. Across approximately 400 genotyped donors of the cohort, an average of 235,054 unique TCR beta nucleotide sequences per donor were sequenced, and around 19% of those sequences were non-productive. The paper as a whole reports these results and caveats: According to a later analysis, TCR association rates differed among HLA loci, with DRB1 alleles showing the most associated TCRs and HLA-C alleles showing the fewest. Compared with the roughly 600-donor mean, donors in an Asian-associated ancestry cluster had fewer N-insertions in productive TCRs, according to a later genetic analysis. Strong co-occurrence of HLA alleles, especially DR and DQ, made assigning TCR associations to individual alleles difficult. The authors suggested that the approach could potentially be extended to other disease states and immunological phenotypes. Cytomegalovirus status was reported to be diagnosed by the classifier with high specificity and sensitivity in both the original and validation cohorts. Only TCR beta chains were sequenced in this cohort, and the absence of alpha or paired-chain data limited detectable features. A further reported finding was that TCR beta sequences accurately predicted the HLA-A and HLA-B alleles for most subjects in the first cohort. Because counts were too low, seventeen rarely observed V segments, including chromosome 9 orphons, were left out of the earlier analysis of 587 of the donors. Presence/absence analyses assumed roughly uniform sequencing depth across donors, an assumption that may not hold. Because the 87-base-pair reads could not distinguish some IMGT-functional V segments, including TRBV6-2 and TRBV6-3, those segments were excluded. The sequencing pipeline was judged likely to have produced a cluster of highly shared sequence variants as a technical artifact. In the study, some 160 TCR beta chains were listed as associated with cytomegalovirus. A later genetic analysis associated a missense DCLRE1C variant with V-gene and J-gene trimming of TCR beta chains, and an independent cohort replicated the association. In a later analysis, most CMV-associated TCR beta chains were found to appear HLA-restricted, with HLA associations seemingly driven largely by CMV exposure. In an earlier analysis of fewer than 700 of the donors, most TCR beta V segments appeared in productive rearrangements about 90% or about 30% of the time, broadly matching IMGT annotations. In a later analysis, several top co-occurrence clusters were reported to appear linked to parvovirus B19, influenza, CMV and Epstein-Barr virus. Correlated functional status among segregating V segments might be attributable to linkage disequilibrium, but an unknown experimental factor could not be ruled out. Across donors, most TCR sequences were observed very rarely, whereas some public TCRs were present in many individuals. In a later analysis, HLA-associated TCR beta chains were found to be more clonally expanded and to have lower generation probabilities than equally common non-associated chains. Immune exposure information for the cohort was limited to CMV serostatus. A later analysis associated 15,000 to 20,000 TCR beta sequences with specific HLA alleles at a false discovery rate of 0.05. Because some donors lacked HLA typing at each locus, the association tests relied only on the typed subset. In vitro tests confirmed that three of the cytomegalovirus-associated TCR beta chains recognize cytomegalovirus antigens.

Receptor amplification or capture employed the immunoSEQ multiplex PCR assay. A mixture of 60 forward primers for TCR Vbeta segments and 13 reverse primers for TCR Jbeta segments was used in the multiplex PCR. Amplification of the CDR3 region of rearranged TCR beta genes was performed with a multiplex PCR assay on genomic DNA. On the Illumina HiSeq System, the amplified TCR beta libraries were sequenced as 87-base-pair reads. Under the source paper's analysis protocol: A later analysis counted about 80 million unique TCR beta chains across the 666 repertoires, and 10 million to 12 million of these chains were shared by at least two donors. Raw reads were error-corrected and collapsed into unique sequences by a nearest-neighbor algorithm in which closely related sequences were merged to remove PCR and sequencing errors. Alignment of CDR3 sequences to IMGT reference sequences was used to assign V, D and J gene segments. For a sequence to be retained, a match of at least six nucleotides was required to both a V gene segment and a J gene segment. Rearrangements were called productive when the CDR3 lacked stop codons and stayed in frame with V and J; all others were non-productive. CDR3 was defined according to IMGT convention as the region running from the second conserved V-encoded cysteine to the conserved J-encoded phenylalanine. Sequences without an unambiguous match to a single V gene segment were excluded from the earlier analysis of about 640 of the donors. An earlier analysis of approximately 590 of the donors called V segments functional above 56.7% productive rearrangements and segregating when the between-donor standard deviation exceeded 5%. A statistical classification framework was developed to diagnose cytomegalovirus status using the catalog of TCR beta chain sequences. In a later analysis, TCR nucleotide sequences were compared against IMGT/GENE-DB human TR gene sequences so that V and J genes could be assigned. A later analysis assigned CDR3 sequences and most-parsimonious VDJ recombination scenarios with the TCRdist pipeline. In a later analysis, every TCR beta chain was defined by the combination of its CDR3 amino acid sequence and its V-gene family, and reads without a unique V-gene family were dropped. In a later analysis, approximately 640 highly shared, low-generation-probability nucleotide sequences were removed to address suspected cross-contamination and a sequencing artifact. A later analysis calculated a clonal expansion index for each public chain from normalized within-repertoire ranks of inferred template counts. A later analysis computed generation probabilities with a VDJ recombination model fitted to out-of-frame rearrangements, and checked the results against IGoR. A later analysis scored TCR-TCR, TCR-HLA and TCR-CMV co-occurrence with hypergeometric tests, applying a repertoire-size bias correction to TCR pairs. In a later analysis, false discovery rates were estimated by permuting HLA or CMV assignments 20 times. A later analysis grouped co-occurring TCRs with DBSCAN, adding TCRdist sequence similarity when clustering within HLA-allele-positive subsets. Co-occurrence clustering excluded repertoires with fewer than 30,000 or more than 120,000 public chains, plus five with anomalous nucleotide sharing. The table comes from immuneACCESS by way of TCRdb, which keeps in-frame sequences with V and J called. Part of the clones is missing from these tables; in studies checked, under half for an unresolved V gene and the rest for unknown reasons. The D gene and trimming were derived from the DNA, and the V and J assignments and clone size from that table. The sample records about 130,000 clones, about four fifths of which are singletons. Approximately 3.6% of the sample rests with the top ten.

Cut back by 6 bases and 4 bases, the V and J ends lie 16 bases apart. From the germline V gene (reference sequence), CDR1 is MNHEY and CDR2 is SMNVEV. The CDR3 contains 14 residues, cysteine and phenylalanine counted. The sequence is cut down to CDR3 DNA, 42 bases in frame from base 1. The cohort was made up of hundreds of healthy bone marrow donors. All cohort members were sampled while nominally healthy, although unrecorded immune exposures were likely present. The donor was CMV seropositive and belonged to the group of around 300 seropositive cohort members. Each donor provided a peripheral blood sample, and peripheral blood mononuclear cells were used for TCR beta sequencing. Genomic DNA extraction from the blood cell samples was performed with the Qiagen DNeasy Blood Extraction Kit.

The sequence links TRBV27 to TRBJ2-7; a weak D assignment points to TRBD1 (6 bases agree). The sequence was obtained from a woman in her 40s in good health and CMV-seropositive. Sequencing was carried out using PBMCs. DNA sequence: TGTGCCAGCAGCCTCGGGACACGGCATTACGAGCAGTACTTC. It translates to CASSLGTRHYEQYF.